This record concerns one T cell receptor beta chain sequence. This entry belongs to a study of OX40 agonist ivuxolimab in advanced cancers. Data came from immunoSEQ multiplex PCR; TCRdb stores just in-frame clones and leaves some out. This sample yields just under 65,000 clones, of which about 90% are seen a single time; 4.5% to 5.5% belongs to the top ten. The CDR3 runs 14 residues. V shed 2 bases and J shed 8 bases, with 13 bases lying between them. Germline V CDR1 and CDR2: SGHTA, FQGNSA. This receptor was identified in an adult with an advanced solid tumor such as melanoma, head and neck, liver or kidney cancer. Specimen: CD4+ or CD8+ T cells sorted from blood, collected in a trial of the OX40 agonist ivuxolimab. V usage is TRBV7-2 and J usage is TRBJ2-1, with D perhaps TRBD2 (5 bases). The CDR3 reads CASSLLGNTDEQFF. CDR3 DNA: TGTGCCAGCAGCTTACTCGGGAACACCGATGAGCAGTTCTTC.